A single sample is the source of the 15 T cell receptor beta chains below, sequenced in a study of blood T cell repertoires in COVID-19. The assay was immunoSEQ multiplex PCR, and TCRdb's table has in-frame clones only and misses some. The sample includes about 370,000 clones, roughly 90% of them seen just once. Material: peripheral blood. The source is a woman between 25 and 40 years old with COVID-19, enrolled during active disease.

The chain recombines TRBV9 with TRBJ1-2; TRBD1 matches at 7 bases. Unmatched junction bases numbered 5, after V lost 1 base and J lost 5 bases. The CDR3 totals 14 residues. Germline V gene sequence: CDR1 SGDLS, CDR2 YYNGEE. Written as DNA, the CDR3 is TGTGCCAGCAGCGTAACCGACAGGGTTTATGGCTACACCTTC. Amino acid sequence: CASSVTDRVYGYTF.

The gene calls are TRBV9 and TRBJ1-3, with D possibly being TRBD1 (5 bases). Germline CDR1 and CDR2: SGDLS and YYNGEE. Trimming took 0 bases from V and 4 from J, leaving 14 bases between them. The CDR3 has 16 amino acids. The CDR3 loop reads CASSVDGGERGNTIYF. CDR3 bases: TGTGCCAGCAGCGTAGATGGGGGGGAAAGGGGAAACACCATATATTTT.

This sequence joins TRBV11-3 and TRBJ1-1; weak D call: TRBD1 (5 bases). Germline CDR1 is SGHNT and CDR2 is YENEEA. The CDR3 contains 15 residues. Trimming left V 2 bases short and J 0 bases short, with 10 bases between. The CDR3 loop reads CASSLPQGMNTEAFF. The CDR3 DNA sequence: TGTGCCAGCAGCTTACCTCAGGGAATGAACACTGAAGCTTTCTTT.

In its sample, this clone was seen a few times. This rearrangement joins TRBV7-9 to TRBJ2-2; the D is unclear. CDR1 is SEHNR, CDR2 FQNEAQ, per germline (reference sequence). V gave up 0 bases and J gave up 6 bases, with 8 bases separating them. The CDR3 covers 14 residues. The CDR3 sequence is CASSLAHSSGELFF. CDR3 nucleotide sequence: TGTGCCAGCAGCTTAGCGCACTCCTCCGGGGAGCTGTTTTTT.

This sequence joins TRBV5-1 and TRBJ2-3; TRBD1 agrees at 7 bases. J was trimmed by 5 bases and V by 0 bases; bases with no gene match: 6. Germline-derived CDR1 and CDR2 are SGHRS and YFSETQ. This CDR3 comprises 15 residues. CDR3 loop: CASSLEQGQEDTQYF. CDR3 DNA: TGCGCCAGCAGCTTGGAACAGGGGCAGGAAGATACGCAGTATTTT.

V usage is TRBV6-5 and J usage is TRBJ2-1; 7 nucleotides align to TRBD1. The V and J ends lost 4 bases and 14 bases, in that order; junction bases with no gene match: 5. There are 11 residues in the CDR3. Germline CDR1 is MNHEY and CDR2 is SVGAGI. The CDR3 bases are TGTGCCAGCAGTTCGGACAGGCGGGAGTTCTTC. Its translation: CASSSDRREFF.

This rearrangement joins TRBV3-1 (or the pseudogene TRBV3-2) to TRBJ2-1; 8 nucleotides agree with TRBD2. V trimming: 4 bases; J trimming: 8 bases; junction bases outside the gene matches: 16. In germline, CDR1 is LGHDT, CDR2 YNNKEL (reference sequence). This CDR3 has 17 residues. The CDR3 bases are TGTGCCAGCAGCCCTCGGGGTGGTGGCGGGAGGAGAGATGAGCAGTTCTTC. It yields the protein CASSPRGGGGRRDEQFF.

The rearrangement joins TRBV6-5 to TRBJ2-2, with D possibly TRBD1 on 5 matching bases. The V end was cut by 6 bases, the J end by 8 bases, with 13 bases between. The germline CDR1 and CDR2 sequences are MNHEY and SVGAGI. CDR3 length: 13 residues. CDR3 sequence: CASRGEWLGELFF. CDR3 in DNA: TGTGCCAGCAGAGGGGAATGGTTGGGGGAGCTGTTTTTT.

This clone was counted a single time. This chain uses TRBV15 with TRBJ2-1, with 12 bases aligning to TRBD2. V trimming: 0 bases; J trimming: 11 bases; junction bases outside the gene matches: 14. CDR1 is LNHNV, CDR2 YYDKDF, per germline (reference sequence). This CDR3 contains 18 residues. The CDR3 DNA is TGTGCCACCAGCAGAGATCTCCCACTAGCGGGGGGCCGGCCTAAGCAGTTCTTC. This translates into CATSRDLPLAGGRPKQFF.

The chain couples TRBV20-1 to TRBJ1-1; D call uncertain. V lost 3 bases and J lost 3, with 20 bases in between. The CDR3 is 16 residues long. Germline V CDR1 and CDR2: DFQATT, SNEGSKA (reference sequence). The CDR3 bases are TGCAGTGCTAGTGTGTCAGGCCGGGGTCGGGACACTGAAGCTTTCTTT. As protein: CSASVSGRGRDTEAFF.

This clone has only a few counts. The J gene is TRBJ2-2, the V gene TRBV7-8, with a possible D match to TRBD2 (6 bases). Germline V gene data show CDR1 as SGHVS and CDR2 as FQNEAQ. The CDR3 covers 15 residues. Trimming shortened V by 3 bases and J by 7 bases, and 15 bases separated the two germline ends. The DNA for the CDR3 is TGTGCCAGCAGCTTGTCTGGGAGGAACGGCGGGGAGCTGTTTTTT. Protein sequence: CASSLSGRNGGELFF.

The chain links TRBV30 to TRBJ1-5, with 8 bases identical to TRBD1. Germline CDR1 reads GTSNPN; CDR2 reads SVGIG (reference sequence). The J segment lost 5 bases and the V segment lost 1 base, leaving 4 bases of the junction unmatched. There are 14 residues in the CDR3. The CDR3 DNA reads TGTGCCTGGAGTGCCGGACAGGGCGATCAGCCCCAGCATTTT. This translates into CAWSAGQGDQPQHF.

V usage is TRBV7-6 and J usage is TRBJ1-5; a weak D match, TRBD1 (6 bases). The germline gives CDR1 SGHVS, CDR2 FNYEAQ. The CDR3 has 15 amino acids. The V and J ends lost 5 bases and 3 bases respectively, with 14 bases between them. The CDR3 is CASSPGGGVNQPQHF. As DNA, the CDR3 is TGTGCCAGCAGCCCAGGAGGGGGGGTCAATCAGCCCCAGCATTTT.

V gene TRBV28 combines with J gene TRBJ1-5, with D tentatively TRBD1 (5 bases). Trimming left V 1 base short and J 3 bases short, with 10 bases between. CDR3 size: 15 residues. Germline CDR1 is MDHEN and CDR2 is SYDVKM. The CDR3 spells CASSLSGGNNQPQHF. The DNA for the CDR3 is TGTGCCAGCAGTTTATCGGGGGGGAACAATCAGCCCCAGCATTTT.

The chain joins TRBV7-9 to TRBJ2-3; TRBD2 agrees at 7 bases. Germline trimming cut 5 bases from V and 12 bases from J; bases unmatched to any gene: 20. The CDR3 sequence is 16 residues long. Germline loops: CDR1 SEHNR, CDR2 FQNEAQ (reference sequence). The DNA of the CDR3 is TGTGCCAGCAGCCCAACCTCAGGGAGGGCAAGTTTTTCACAGTATTTT. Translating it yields CASSPTSGRASFSQYF.